Sequencing of this T cell receptor (beta chain) was carried out in a study of CD8 T cells in Susac syndrome. Overall study findings and caveats: By the study's own acknowledgment, its TCR sequencing and HLA analysis included relatively few individuals. Susac CD8+ clonal expansion peaked in TEMRA cells and active patients.

Concerning this clonotype: Its antigen is currently unknown.

This CDR3 has 14 amino acids. From germline, CDR1 is SGHRS and CDR2 YFSETQ. V shed 1 base and J 3 bases; nucleotides not matched to a gene: 4. RNA was extracted with the RNeasy kit, and a quantity of roughly 0.45 to 1 ug was reverse transcribed using random hexamers. The authors amplified TCR beta CDR3 across 54 Vbeta and 13 Jbeta using immunoSEQ multiplex PCR. TCRdb passed the immunoSEQ multiplex PCR reads through MiXCR, listing each CDR3 protein once. The table lists 100,000 to 150,000 distinct CDR3 sequences, around 94% of them singletons, with about 0.19% in the top ten. Definite or probable Susac syndrome was diagnosed using recently defined diagnostic criteria.

The V and J genes are TRBV5-1 and TRBJ2-7, with 7 nucleotides matching TRBD2. The origin of this receptor is a human donor with Susac syndrome. Sequencing used CD8+ T cells from PBMCs. In nucleotides, the CDR3 is TGCGCCAGCAGCTTGAGGGAGGGATACTACGAGCAGTACTTC. Protein: CASSLREGYYEQYF.